A few counts support the clone carrying this TCR beta chain. Time point reported: newly diagnosed GD, antithyroid drugs for less than 3 months. Extracted RNA from PBMCs served as the source of the TCR library. This sample is part of a study of regulatory T cells in long-lasting Graves disease. Losses at the gene ends were 3 bases for V and 2 bases for J; bases not matched to a gene: 8. Germline CDR1 LGHDT, CDR2 YNNKEL (reference sequence). The CDR3 length is 17 residues. Arm-PCR of CDR3 regions and iRepertoire HTBI primers were the basis on which TCR beta libraries were built. A single record per CDR3 protein comes from TCRdb applying MiXCR to the multiplex PCR reads. The sample lists about 560,000 distinct CDR3 sequences; more than 15% were seen once. The same sample was also used in a study of T cells in Graves' hyperthyroidism and ophthalmopathy.

The chain joins TRBV3-1 to TRBJ2-3; 10 nucleotides match TRBD1. The TCR originated in a man younger than 30 with Graves disease. The sample here was peripheral blood mononuclear cells (PBMCs), taken at new diagnosis, from a patient treated with antithyroid drugs. The CDR3 loop is CASSHTGTGDLTDTQYF. Here the CDR3 DNA reads TGTGCCAGCAGCCACACCGGGACAGGGGACCTCACAGATACGCAGTATTTT.